This TCR beta chain was retrieved from a study of shared clonotypes between healthy human individuals. This CDR3 is built from 15 residues. V lost 6 bases, J lost 2 bases, and 2 bases stayed unmatched. Germline lookup yields CDR1 SNHLY and CDR2 FYNNEI. Study-wide results and caveats: Estimated clonotype richness was generally higher in naive than memory subsets.

Regarding this clone: Its target is not known.

Splitting the CD4+ cells yielded a CD45RA+ naive subset and a CD45RA-negative memory subset. Profiled with immunoSEQ multiplex PCR; TCRdb holds only in-frame clones, not every one. Here the sample spans roughly 650,000 clones, about 96% being singletons. The rearrangement uses TRBV2 and TRBJ2-5, with TRBD2 identical over 14 bases. The receptor was isolated from a woman aged 25 to 45 in good health. Sample: naive CD4+ T cells sorted from blood. Subset meaning: CD45RA+ positively selected. The CDR3 here is CASRRTSGRQETQYF. Here the CDR3 DNA reads TGTGCCAGCAGACGGACTAGCGGGAGGCAAGAGACCCAGTACTTC.